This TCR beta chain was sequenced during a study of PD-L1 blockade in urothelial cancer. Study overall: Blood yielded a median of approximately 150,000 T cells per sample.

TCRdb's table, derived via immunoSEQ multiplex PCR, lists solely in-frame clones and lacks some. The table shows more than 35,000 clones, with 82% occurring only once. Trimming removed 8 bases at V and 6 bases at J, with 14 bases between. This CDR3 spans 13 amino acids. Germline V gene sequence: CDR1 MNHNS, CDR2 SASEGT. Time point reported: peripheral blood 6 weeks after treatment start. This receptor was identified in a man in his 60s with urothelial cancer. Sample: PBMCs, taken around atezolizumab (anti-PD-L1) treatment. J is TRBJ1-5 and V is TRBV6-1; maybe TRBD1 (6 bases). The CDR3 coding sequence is TGTGCCAGCGGGTTGGGGGCGGGTCAGCCCCAGCATTTT. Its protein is CASGLGAGQPQHF.